This TCR beta chain came from a study of radiotherapy plus CTLA-4 blockade in lung cancer. Whole-study context: Of the patients, under 20% showed objective responses and 31% attained disease control.

Measured with immunoSEQ multiplex PCR; TCRdb has only the in-frame clones, and not every one. The sample has over 80,000 clones, about four fifths seen once; the top ten hold around 0.79%. Trimming removed 8 bases at V and 7 bases at J, with 21 bases between. Germline CDR1 LNHDA, CDR2 SQIVND (reference sequence). This CDR3 comprises 15 residues. Study results and caveats: TCR clones originating in tumors grew in number in blood after radiotherapy plus ipilimumab. The best predictor of response was reported to be early blood T cell clone dynamics, with interferon-beta.

About this clone: Antigen specificity is unknown.

Enrolled patients, whose metastatic non-small-cell lung cancer was chemo-refractory, received focal radiation plus CTLA-4 blockade with ipilimumab. The material was peripheral blood, obtained from a patient treated with radiotherapy plus ipilimumab. The clonotype comes from a human donor with non-small cell lung cancer who had stable disease on radiotherapy plus ipilimumab. The chain recombines TRBV19 with TRBJ2-1, with D perhaps given as TRBD1 or TRBD2 (6 bases each). The CDR3 reads CASGQRSGAWNEQFF. As DNA, the CDR3 is TGTGCCAGTGGCCAACGATCGGGGGCTTGGAATGAGCAGTTCTTC.